This T cell receptor (beta chain) was sequenced in a study of cytomegalovirus exposure and HLA in healthy donors. In the study overall: A later analysis reported the 100 to 150 validation repertoires used the same platform as the roughly 700 first-cohort repertoires.

This CDR3 has 11 amino acids. Between the trimmed V and J ends, which lost 3 bases and 0 bases, there was a span of 2 bases. Germline lookup yields CDR1 GTSNPN and CDR2 SVGIG (reference sequence). Generated by immunoSEQ multiplex PCR, the TCRdb table keeps only in-frame clones and is missing some. The sample holds over 75,000 clones, around 90% seen once. As to this clone: Its antigen is not known.

Study results and limitations: The investigators catalogued about 170 TCR beta chains as cytomegalovirus-associated.

Sequenced material: PBMCs. The source is a man younger than 45 in good health and CMV-seronegative. The J gene is TRBJ1-1, the V gene TRBV30; D remains ambiguous. The DNA for the CDR3 is TGTGCCTGGAGCGTGAACACTGAAGCTTTCTTT. It encodes CAWSVNTEAFF.